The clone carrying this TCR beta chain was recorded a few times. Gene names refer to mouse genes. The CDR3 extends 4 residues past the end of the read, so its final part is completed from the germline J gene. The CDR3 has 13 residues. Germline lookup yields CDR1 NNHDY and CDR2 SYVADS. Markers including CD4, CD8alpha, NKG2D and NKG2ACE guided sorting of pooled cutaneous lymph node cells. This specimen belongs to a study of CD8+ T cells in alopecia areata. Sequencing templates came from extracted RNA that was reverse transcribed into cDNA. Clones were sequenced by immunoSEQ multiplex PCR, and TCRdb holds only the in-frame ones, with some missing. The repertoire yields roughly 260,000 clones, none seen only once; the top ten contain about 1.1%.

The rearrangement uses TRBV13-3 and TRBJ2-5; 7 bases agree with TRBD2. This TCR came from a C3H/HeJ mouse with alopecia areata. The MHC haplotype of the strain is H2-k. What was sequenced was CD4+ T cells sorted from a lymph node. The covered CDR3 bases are TGTGCCAGCAGTGATTTCTGGGGGGAC. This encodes CASSDFWGD. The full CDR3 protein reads CASSDFWGDTQYF.